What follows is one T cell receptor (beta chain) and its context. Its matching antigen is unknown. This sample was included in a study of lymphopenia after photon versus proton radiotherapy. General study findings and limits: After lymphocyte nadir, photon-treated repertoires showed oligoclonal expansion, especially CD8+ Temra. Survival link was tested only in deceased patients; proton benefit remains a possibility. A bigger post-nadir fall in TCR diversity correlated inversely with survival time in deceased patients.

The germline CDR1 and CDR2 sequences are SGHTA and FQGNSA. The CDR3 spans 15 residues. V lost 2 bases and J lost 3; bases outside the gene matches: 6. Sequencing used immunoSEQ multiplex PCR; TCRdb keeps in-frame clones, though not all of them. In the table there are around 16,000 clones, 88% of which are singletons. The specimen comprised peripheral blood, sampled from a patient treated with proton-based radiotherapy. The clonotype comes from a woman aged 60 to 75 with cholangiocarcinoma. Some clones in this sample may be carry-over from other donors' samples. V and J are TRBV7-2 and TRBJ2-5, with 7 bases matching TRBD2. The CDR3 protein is CASSLLAAKKETQYF. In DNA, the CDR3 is TGTGCCAGCAGCTTACTAGCGGCAAAAAAAGAGACCCAGTACTTC.